The 20 T cell receptor beta chains reported below all come from one sample, sequenced in a study of CD8 T cells in Susac syndrome. Random hexamers primed reverse transcription of about 0.45 to 1 ug RNA. From the immunoSEQ multiplex PCR reads, TCRdb called clonotypes with MiXCR, one entry per CDR3 protein. The profile covers about 240,000 distinct CDR3 sequences, with 90% to 96% appearing a single time and about 0.1% taken by the ten largest. Sequenced sample: CD4+ T cells from PBMCs. These receptor sequences come from a human donor with Susac syndrome.

The chain recombines TRBV12-3 or TRBV12-4 with TRBJ1-1, with unresolved D. The V gene lost 0 bases and the J gene lost 11 bases, with 16 bases spanning the gap. CDR3 length: 14 amino acids. This CDR3 reads CASSLAVGQAAAFF. The CDR3 DNA is TGTGCCAGCAGTTTAGCGGTCGGCCAAGCGGCGGCTTTCTTT.

The V gene is TRBV19, the J gene TRBJ2-7, with TRBD2 matching 13 bases. V trimming: 4 bases; J trimming: 0 bases; junction bases outside the gene matches: 0. The CDR3 consists of 15 residues. The V gene's germline CDR1 is LNHDA and CDR2 SQIVND (reference sequence). CDR3 in DNA: TGTGCCAGTAGTAGGACTAGCGGGGGCTCCTACGAGCAGTACTTC. This gives the protein CASSRTSGGSYEQYF.

This clonotype appeared a few times. J is TRBJ1-1 and V is TRBV30; a possible D gene is TRBD1 (5 bases). Between the trimmed V and J ends, which lost 3 bases and 4 bases, there was a span of 18 bases. The CDR3 contains 15 residues. Germline CDR1 and CDR2: GTSNPN and SVGIG (reference sequence). CDR3 coding DNA: TGTGCCTGGAGAAACGGGGGAGCTGGGGGCACTGAAGCTTTCTTT. Residues: CAWRNGGAGGTEAFF. The complete variable domain, with remaining parts taken from reference TRBV30 and TRBJ1-1, reads SQTIHQWPATLVQPVGSPLSLECTVEGTSNPNLYWYRQAAGRGLQLLFYSVGIGQISSEVPQNLSASRPQDRQFILSSKKLLLSDSGFYLCAWRNGGAGGTEAFFGQGTRLTVV.

This chain links TRBV2 with TRBJ1-4; D gene uncertain. Trimming removed 0 bases at V and 5 bases at J, with 16 bases between. The germline gives CDR1 SNHLY, CDR2 FYNNEI. The CDR3 runs to 17 residues. The chain's CDR3 is CASSEALMVGSNEKLFF. The CDR3 DNA is TGTGCCAGCAGTGAAGCGCTTATGGTAGGCAGCAATGAAAAACTGTTTTTT.

The chain recombines TRBV6-6 with TRBJ2-7; TRBD2 aligns across 11 bases. The CDR3 runs to 16 residues. The germline gives CDR1 MNHNY, CDR2 SVGAGI (reference sequence). The V gene end was trimmed by 2 bases and the J gene end by 0 bases; junction bases not matched to a gene: 3. CDR3 nucleotides: TGTGCCAGCAGTTACCAAACTAGCGGGAGCTCCTACGAGCAGTACTTC. This gives the protein CASSYQTSGSSYEQYF.

The V call is TRBV9, the J call TRBJ2-3; no reliable D call. Germline V gene data show CDR1 as SGDLS and CDR2 as YYNGEE. The CDR3 is made up of 15 amino acids. The germline V and J ends were trimmed by 1 base and 0 bases, with 9 bases remaining between them. The CDR3 sequence: CASSVSHTSTDTQYF. As DNA, the CDR3 is TGTGCCAGCAGCGTAAGTCATACTAGCACAGATACGCAGTATTTT.

This chain's CDR3 is CASSLISGTQYF. The CDR3 coding sequence is TGTGCCAGCAGTCTTATCTCGGGTACGCAGTATTTT. The rearrangement uses TRBV28 and TRBJ2-3; D is uncertain. V lost 5 bases, J lost 8 bases, and 11 bases lay in between. Per germline, CDR1 MDHEN and CDR2 SYDVKM. The length of the CDR3 is 12 residues.

The rearrangement links TRBV5-1 to TRBJ2-2, with a tentative D call TRBD1 (7 bases). Germline lookup yields CDR1 SGHRS and CDR2 YFSETQ. The V and J ends lost 5 bases and 1 base respectively, with 9 bases between them. CDR3 length: 14 residues. The CDR3 spells CASRRDRNTGELFF. The CDR3 DNA reads as TGCGCCAGCAGGCGGGACAGGAACACCGGGGAGCTGTTTTTT.

The chain couples TRBV10-3 to TRBJ1-2; D possibly corresponds to TRBD1 (6 bases). V shed 4 bases and J shed 2 bases, with 11 bases lying between them. The germline gives CDR1 ENHRY, CDR2 SYGVKD. The CDR3 runs to 14 residues. CDR3 in amino acids: CAISGTEKNYGYTF. The CDR3 DNA is TGTGCCATCAGTGGGACAGAGAAGAACTATGGCTACACCTTC.

The count of this clonotype is one. V gene TRBV6-1 combines with J gene TRBJ2-7; the D is unclear. The CDR3 loop spans 12 amino acids. Trimming removed 7 bases from V and 3 bases from J, with 10 bases in between. The V gene's germline CDR1 is MNHNS and CDR2 SASEGT. The CDR3 nucleotides read TGTGCCAGCACCTTACAAGACTACGAGCAGTACTTC. Protein sequence: CASTLQDYEQYF.

The V and J genes are TRBV5-1 and TRBJ2-7; 9 bases agree with TRBD1. The junction had 1 base not matched to a gene; V was cut back by 1 base and J by 2 bases. This CDR3 is built from 14 residues. Germline V gives CDR1 SGHRS, CDR2 YFSETQ. This CDR3 is CASSLRQGAYEQYF. CDR3 in DNA: TGCGCCAGCAGCTTGAGACAGGGGGCCTACGAGCAGTACTTC.

The rearrangement uses TRBV7-9 and TRBJ2-5, with no clear D. CDR1 and CDR2 (germline): SEHNR, FQNEAQ (reference sequence). The ends were cut back, 3 bases at V and 1 base at J, with 3 bases in the middle. The CDR3 covers 12 residues. CDR3 sequence: CASSLTQETQYF. Written as DNA, the CDR3 is TGTGCCAGCAGCTTGACCCAAGAGACCCAGTACTTC. The variable domain in full, completed from reference TRBV7-9 and TRBJ2-5, reads DTGVSQNPRHKITKRGQNVTFRCDPISEHNRLYWYRQTLGQGPEFLTYFQNEAQLEKSRLLSDRFSAERPKGSFSTLEIQRTEQGDSAMYLCASSLTQETQYFGPGTRLLVL.

The genes are TRBV20-1 and TRBJ2-7, with D possibly being TRBD1 (7 bases). Germline V gene sequence: CDR1 DFQATT, CDR2 SNEGSKA (reference sequence). Trimming removed 6 bases at V and 3 bases at J, with 15 bases between. The CDR3 sequence is 13 residues long. This chain's CDR3 is CSARGDRIYEQYF. CDR3 in DNA: TGCAGTGCCAGGGGGGACAGAATCTACGAGCAGTACTTC.

J is TRBJ1-5 and V is TRBV29-1, with 9 bases fitting TRBD1. The CDR3 totals 14 residues. Germline V gives CDR1 SQVTM, CDR2 ANQGSEA. V trimming: 5 bases; J trimming: 4 bases; junction bases outside the gene matches: 6. CDR3: CSVSLGQGNQPQHF. As DNA, the CDR3 is TGCAGCGTTAGCCTCGGACAGGGGAATCAGCCCCAGCATTTT.

V is TRBV3-1 and J is TRBJ1-5; weak D call: TRBD1 (5 bases). CDR3 length: 13 residues. Looked up from germline, CDR1 is LGHDT and CDR2 is YNNKEL (reference sequence). Between the trimmed V and J ends, which lost 4 bases and 9 bases, there was a span of 13 bases. The CDR3 here is CASSLGVQTPQHF. CDR3 DNA sequence: TGTGCCAGCAGCCTAGGGGTTCAAACGCCCCAGCATTTT.

The chain links TRBV29-1 to TRBJ1-1; 7 bases are shared with TRBD1. The length of the CDR3 is 13 residues. The germline V gene encodes CDR1 SQVTM and CDR2 ANQGSEA. CDR3 residues: CSLGTAMNTEAFF. The CDR3 DNA is TGCAGTTTGGGGACAGCTATGAACACTGAAGCTTTCTTT.

The genes are TRBV20-1 and TRBJ2-1; D is unresolved. Trimming pared 6 bases from V and 3 bases from J, leaving 15 bases between. CDR3 length equals 14 residues. From germline, CDR1 is DFQATT and CDR2 SNEGSKA (reference sequence). CDR3 loop: CSAVGTTGYNEQFF. Written as DNA, the CDR3 is TGCAGTGCCGTTGGTACGACCGGCTACAATGAGCAGTTCTTC.

J is TRBJ2-3 and V is TRBV7-9; no definite D call. This CDR3 region has 10 residues. V was trimmed by 10 bases and J by 1 base, leaving 3 bases between them. CDR1 is SEHNR, CDR2 FQNEAQ, per germline (reference sequence). In DNA form, the CDR3 reads TGTGCCACCGGCACAGATACGCAGTATTTT. Its protein product is CATGTDTQYF. Together with reference TRBV7-9 and TRBJ2-3, the CDR3 gives the full variable domain: DTGVSQNPRHKITKRGQNVTFRCDPISEHNRLYWYRQTLGQGPEFLTYFQNEAQLEKSRLLSDRFSAERPKGSFSTLEIQRTEQGDSAMYLCATGTDTQYFGPGTRLTVL.

The V call is TRBV7-9, the J call TRBJ1-1; D remains unclear. The CDR3 loop spans 12 amino acids. The V gene's germline CDR1 is SEHNR and CDR2 FQNEAQ (reference sequence). V was pared by 5 bases and J by 1 base, with 5 bases between. The CDR3 protein is CASSPSNTEAFF. CDR3 nucleotide sequence: TGTGCCAGCAGCCCCTCGAACACTGAAGCTTTCTTT.

The CDR3 sequence: CASSIGTRSYEQYF. DNA for the CDR3: TGTGCCAGCAGTATCGGGACTCGCTCCTACGAGCAGTACTTC. This chain connects TRBV28 to TRBJ2-7; a weak D match, TRBD2 (6 bases). Trimming shortened V by 5 bases and J by 0 bases, and 11 bases separated the two germline ends. Germline lookup yields CDR1 MDHEN and CDR2 SYDVKM. This CDR3 has 14 amino acids.